This T cell receptor beta chain was documented in a study of blood T cell repertoires in COVID-19. On the study more broadly: Before being deemed recovered, Cohort 3 donors had two negative PCRs, clearance, or symptom resolution. The United States, Italy and Spain supplied acute and convalescent COVID-19 samples.

This clone came up a few times. Sequencing was performed with immunoSEQ multiplex PCR; in TCRdb, only in-frame clones are kept and a portion is missing. The table includes around 140,000 clones, over 70% detected once. The CDR3 has 17 amino acids. Germline CDR1 reads SGHRS; CDR2 reads YFSETQ. V shed 0 bases and J shed 12 bases, with 25 bases lying between them. This study enrolled people aged roughly 18 to 89 from approximately 25 US geographic areas. The sample taken for sequencing was PBMCs or T cells enriched from blood (not recorded which). This clonotype originated in a man aged 50-60 years in a cohort exposed to, infected with or recovered from COVID-19 (not recorded which). This rearrangement joins TRBV5-1 to TRBJ1-3; D ambiguous. CDR3 nucleotides: TGCGCCAGCAGCTTGGAGGCAGACGGTAGACTGCCCCGGGACATATATTTT. As protein: CASSLEADGRLPRDIYF.